These 24 T cell receptor beta chains were sequenced from one sample in a study of blood T cell repertoires in COVID-19. The method was immunoSEQ multiplex PCR; TCRdb's version includes in-frame clones alone and lacks a portion of them. Of around 200,000 clones detected, about 83% appear once; the ten largest clones hold around 1%. Sequenced sample: peripheral blood. These receptors were obtained from a woman between 18 and 30 years old who had recovered from COVID-19.

This chain links TRBV12-5 with TRBJ2-5; a possible D gene is TRBD2 (6 bases). CDR3 length: 15 residues. V dropped 3 bases and J dropped 2 bases, with 13 bases sitting between them. Germline values: CDR1 LGHNT, CDR2 FRNRAP. The DNA for the CDR3 is TGTGCTAGTGGTTTTGGGAGACGGGGGCAAGAGACCCAGTACTTC. The encoded protein is CASGFGRRGQETQYF.

The genes are TRBV9 and TRBJ1-1; 9 bases agree with TRBD1. This CDR3 contains 15 residues. Germline V gene lookup returns CDR1 SGDLS and CDR2 YYNGEE. J was trimmed by 4 bases and V by 0 bases; bases with no gene match: 4. CDR3 sequence (DNA): TGTGCCAGCAGCGTAGCCGGGACAGGGATCACTGAAGCTTTCTTT. Protein product: CASSVAGTGITEAFF.

This chain links TRBV30 with TRBJ2-5, with D perhaps TRBD2 (5 bases). Germline V CDR1 and CDR2: GTSNPN, SVGIG (reference sequence). The CDR3 extends over 13 amino acids. V dropped 4 bases and J dropped 7 bases, with 16 bases sitting between them. CDR3 amino acids: CAWKKEEVRTQYF. CDR3 nucleotide sequence: TGTGCCTGGAAGAAGGAGGAGGTGCGGACCCAGTACTTC.

The chain recombines TRBV12-3 or TRBV12-4 with TRBJ2-2; no clear D gene. The CDR3 contains 12 residues. The V end lost 5 bases, the J end lost 7 bases, and 8 bases lay between the germline ends. The CDR3: CASSPPSGELFF. In DNA form, the CDR3 reads TGTGCCAGCAGTCCGCCTAGCGGGGAGCTGTTTTTT.

The gene calls are TRBV18 and TRBJ1-2; 12 bases are a match to TRBD1. This CDR3 is 17 amino acids long. Per germline, CDR1 KGHSH and CDR2 LQKENI. V shed 1 base, J shed 6 bases, and the junction held 9 bases outside the gene matches. The CDR3 loop is CASSPLMEGQGANGYTF. In DNA, the CDR3 is TGTGCCAGCTCACCACTAATGGAGGGACAGGGGGCGAATGGCTACACCTTC. The entire variable domain, with the rest obtained from reference TRBV18 and TRBJ1-2, is as follows: NAGVMQNPRHLVRRRGQEARLRCSPMKGHSHVYWYRQLPEEGLKFMVYLQKENIIDESGMPKERFSAEFPKEGPSILRIQQVVRGDSAAYFCASSPLMEGQGANGYTFGSGTRLTVV.

The V and J genes are TRBV4-3 and TRBJ1-3; TRBD1 aligns across 8 bases. CDR1 is LGHNA, CDR2 YSLEER, per germline. The CDR3 contains 16 residues. Trimming at V came to 4 bases and at J to 0 bases, leaving 5 bases not matched to a gene. The CDR3 here is CASSLDRDFSGNTIYF. The CDR3 nucleotides are TGCGCCAGCAGCCTGGACAGGGACTTCTCTGGAAACACCATATATTTT.

In this sample, this clone turned up once. The chain joins TRBV5-1 to TRBJ1-1, with 7 bases that match TRBD1. Trimming removed 3 bases from V and 3 bases from J; junction bases left unmatched: 11. The CDR3 length is 16 residues. Per germline, CDR1 SGHRS and CDR2 YFSETQ. Here the CDR3 reads CASSSGDRVGYTEAFF. The CDR3 nucleotides read TGCGCCAGCAGCTCGGGAGACAGGGTGGGGTACACTGAAGCTTTCTTT.

The rearrangement joins TRBV19 to TRBJ1-1; 7 nucleotides match TRBD1. Trimming removed 3 bases from V and 1 base from J; junction bases left unmatched: 5. CDR3 length: 15 residues. Per the germline V gene, CDR1 is LNHDA and CDR2 is SQIVND (reference sequence). DNA for the CDR3: TGTGCCAGTAGTATTCGGACAGGCCAGAACACTGAAGCTTTCTTT. Translation gives CASSIRTGQNTEAFF.

J is TRBJ2-5 and V is TRBV10-2, with 10 bases aligning to TRBD2. This CDR3 has 16 residues. Losses at the gene ends were 2 bases for V and 2 bases for J; bases not matched to a gene: 5. Germline CDR1 reads WSHSY; CDR2 reads SAAADI. The DNA of the CDR3 is TGCGCCAGCAGTGAGCCCTGGACTAGCGGACAAGAGACCCAGTACTTC. Its protein product is CASSEPWTSGQETQYF.

CDR3 DNA: TGTGCCAGCAGCTGGCGACGGGACTCCCGGAGATATGGCTACACCTTC. This gives the protein CASSWRRDSRRYGYTF. The chain has TRBV13 and TRBJ1-2; tentative D call: TRBD1 (5 bases). V was shortened by 4 bases and J by 5 bases, with 20 bases between the two germline ends. This CDR3 has 16 residues. Germline CDR1 and CDR2: PRHDT and FYEKMQ (reference sequence).

CDR3 sequence reads: CASSQVVKGGSGNEQFF. CDR3 bases: TGCGCCAGCAGCCAGGTTGTGAAGGGCGGGAGTGGCAATGAGCAGTTCTTC. The V call is TRBV4-1, the J call TRBJ2-1, with 7 bases lining up with TRBD2. This CDR3 is built from 17 residues. CDR1 MGHRA and CDR2 YSYEKL come from the germline V gene. Germline trimming cut 3 bases from V and 6 bases from J; bases unmatched to any gene: 14.

This sequence joins TRBV5-1 and TRBJ1-1; TRBD1 aligns across 8 bases. After removal of 3 bases from V and 5 bases from J, the junction contained 9 bases not matched to a gene. This CDR3 is built from 15 residues. Germline lookup yields CDR1 SGHRS and CDR2 YFSETQ. The CDR3 bases are TGCGCCAGCAGCTGGGTCACAGGGGGAAGGACTGAAGCTTTCTTT. Protein product: CASSWVTGGRTEAFF. Full variable domain (rest looked up from reference TRBV5-1 and TRBJ1-1): KAGVTQTPRYLIKTRGQQVTLSCSPISGHRSVSWYQQTPGQGLQFLFEYFSETQRNKGNFPGRFSGRQFSNSRSEMNVSTLELGDSALYLCASSWVTGGRTEAFFGQGTRLTVV.

V gene TRBV21-1 combines with J gene TRBJ2-7; the D call TRBD1 from the table was never checked on the DNA. TRBV21-1 constitutes a pseudogene. The CDR3 has 15 residues. As DNA, the CDR3 is TGTGCCAGCAGCAAAGAAGGGGGTCGATCCTACGAGCAGTACGTC. Translating gives CASSKEGGRSYEQYV.

The rearrangement joins TRBV7-9 to TRBJ1-4, with D perhaps TRBD1 (5 bases). V shed 2 bases and J shed 2 bases, with 12 bases lying between them. Germline lookup yields CDR1 SEHNR and CDR2 FQNEAQ (reference sequence). This CDR3 is 16 amino acids long. The chain's CDR3 is CASSLIVWGTNEKLFF. In nucleotides, the CDR3 is TGTGCCAGCAGCTTAATCGTATGGGGCACTAATGAAAAACTGTTTTTT.

This rearrangement joins TRBV6-2 or TRBV6-3 to TRBJ2-2; the D gene is possibly TRBD1 (6 bases). V lost 4 bases and J lost 5, with 11 bases in between. CDR3 size: 14 residues. CDR1 and CDR2 from the germline V gene are MNHEY and SVGEGT. DNA of the CDR3: TGTGCCAGCAGTTGGGGGCGACGGACCGGGGAGCTGTTTTTT. Its translation: CASSWGRRTGELFF.

The table lists this clone with a few counts. The chain is built from TRBV6-4 and TRBJ1-5, with no clear D. CDR3 length equals 15 residues. Trimming took off 5 bases at V and 0 bases at J, with 11 bases between the two ends. Germline lookup yields CDR1 MRHNA and CDR2 SNTAGT. CDR3 residues: CASSPQAGSNQPQHF. DNA for the CDR3: TGTGCCAGCAGTCCCCAGGCGGGTAGCAATCAGCCCCAGCATTTT.

The V call is TRBV5-1, the J call TRBJ1-4; 8 bases are shared with TRBD1. The CDR3 loop spans 15 amino acids. In germline, CDR1 is SGHRS, CDR2 YFSETQ. The V segment lost 0 bases and the J segment 4 bases; nucleotides outside the gene matches: 2. CDR3 nucleotides: TGCGCCAGCAGCTTGGGGACAGGGTTTAATGAAAAACTGTTTTTT. Translated, it gives CASSLGTGFNEKLFF. Complete variable domain (other parts from reference TRBV5-1 and TRBJ1-4): KAGVTQTPRYLIKTRGQQVTLSCSPISGHRSVSWYQQTPGQGLQFLFEYFSETQRNKGNFPGRFSGRQFSNSRSEMNVSTLELGDSALYLCASSLGTGFNEKLFFGSGTQLSVL.

The chain couples TRBV24-1 to TRBJ2-2; D not certain. The germline CDR1 and CDR2 sequences are KGHDR and SFDVKD. V was shortened by 6 bases and J by 0 bases, with 7 bases between the two germline ends. This CDR3 is built from 14 residues. The CDR3: CATSLTSNTGELFF. The CDR3 DNA reads as TGTGCCACCAGTCTGACATCGAACACCGGGGAGCTGTTTTTT.

The gene calls are TRBV19 and TRBJ1-5, with a weak D call TRBD1 (5 bases). V lost 3 bases and J 1 base, leaving 13 bases between the germline ends. The length of the CDR3 is 16 residues. Germline assignment: CDR1 LNHDA and CDR2 SQIVND (reference sequence). The chain's CDR3 is CASSIIGQGSNQPQHF. DNA of the CDR3: TGTGCCAGTAGTATTATCGGTCAGGGAAGCAATCAGCCCCAGCATTTT.

V gene TRBV5-5 combines with J gene TRBJ1-1; D gene uncertain. The CDR3 runs 14 residues. Trimming removed 4 bases from V and 2 bases from J, with 12 bases in between. Germline loops: CDR1 SGHKS, CDR2 YYEKEE (reference sequence). CDR3 nucleotide sequence: TGTGCCAGCAGCCCTCTTGTAAGCAACACTGAAGCTTTCTTT. It encodes CASSPLVSNTEAFF.

The chain has TRBV5-6 and TRBJ2-5, with D perhaps matching TRBD1 (6 bases). Between the trimmed V and J ends, which lost 7 bases and 5 bases, there was a span of 21 bases. This CDR3 is built from 15 residues. The germline gives CDR1 SGHDT, CDR2 YYEEEE. CDR3: CASFGDTGSGETQYF. The CDR3 DNA sequence: TGTGCCAGCTTTGGGGACACTGGGTCCGGGGAGACCCAGTACTTC.

This chain uses TRBV7-2 with TRBJ1-3, with 10 bases identical to TRBD1. V lost 1 base and J lost 4; bases outside the gene matches: 4. The CDR3 consists of 16 residues. The germline gives CDR1 SGHTA, CDR2 FQGNSA. The chain's CDR3 is CASSLGTGGTGNTIYF. CDR3 DNA: TGTGCCAGCAGCTTAGGGACAGGGGGTACCGGAAACACCATATATTTT.

The chain carries TRBV11-3 and TRBJ2-2; 7 bases map to TRBD2. CDR1 is SGHNT, CDR2 YENEEA, per germline. Trimming cost V 1 base and J 6 bases; bases outside gene matches: 11. CDR3 size: 17 residues. CDR3 in amino acids: CASSLGGGFATPGELFF. In DNA, the CDR3 is TGTGCCAGCAGCTTAGGCGGGGGATTCGCTACCCCCGGGGAGCTGTTTTTT.

The rearrangement joins TRBV27 to TRBJ2-3; 12 bases map to TRBD2. The germline CDR1 and CDR2 sequences are MNHEY and SMNVEV (reference sequence). The CDR3 sequence is 14 residues long. V gave up 6 bases and J gave up 10 bases; unmatched junction bases: 8. Here the CDR3 reads CASSQTSGSNPQYF. The CDR3 DNA reads TGTGCCAGCAGCCAGACTAGCGGGAGTAACCCGCAGTATTTT.